The clone carrying this TCR beta chain was counted a single time. Different DNA sequences within this sample yield the same CDR3. The data are from a study of blood T cell repertoires in COVID-19. Overall study context: The analysed material was cDNA or gDNA that came from T cells, B-cell-depleted T cells, or PBMCs.

CDR1 MDHEN and CDR2 SYDVKM come from the germline V gene. Trimming shortened V by 11 bases and J by 4 bases, and 9 bases separated the two germline ends. This CDR3 contains 11 residues. Only in-frame clones appear in the TCRdb table, and some are missing; sequencing was by immunoSEQ multiplex PCR. The sample includes fewer than 350,000 clones, around 88% of them seen just once. V usage is TRBV28 and J usage is TRBJ2-1; possibly TRBD2 for D (6 bases). The sequenced sample consisted of peripheral blood. The receptor comes from a woman aged 30 to 39 who had recovered from COVID-19. The CDR3 sequence: CASRGYNEQFF. CDR3 coding DNA: TGTGCCTCCCGGGGGTACAATGAGCAGTTCTTC. Complete variable domain (other parts from reference TRBV28 and TRBJ2-1): DVKVTQSSRYLVKRTGEKVFLECVQDMDHENMFWYRQDPGLGLRLIYFSYDVKMKEKGDIPEGYSVSREKKERFSLILESASTNQTSMYLCASRGYNEQFFGPGTRLTVL.